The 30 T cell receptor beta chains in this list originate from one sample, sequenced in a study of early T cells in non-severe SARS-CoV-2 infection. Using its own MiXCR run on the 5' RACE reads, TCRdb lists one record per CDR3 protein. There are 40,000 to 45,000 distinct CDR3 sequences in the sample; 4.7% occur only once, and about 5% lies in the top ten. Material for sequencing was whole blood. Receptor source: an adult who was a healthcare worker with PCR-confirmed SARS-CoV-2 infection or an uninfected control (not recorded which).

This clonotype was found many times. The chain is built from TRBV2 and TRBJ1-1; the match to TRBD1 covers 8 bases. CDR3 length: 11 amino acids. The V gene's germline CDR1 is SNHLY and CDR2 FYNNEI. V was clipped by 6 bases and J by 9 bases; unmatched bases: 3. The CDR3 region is CASRGQEKAFF. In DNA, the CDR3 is TGTGCCAGCAGGGGACAGGAGAAAGCTTTCTTT.

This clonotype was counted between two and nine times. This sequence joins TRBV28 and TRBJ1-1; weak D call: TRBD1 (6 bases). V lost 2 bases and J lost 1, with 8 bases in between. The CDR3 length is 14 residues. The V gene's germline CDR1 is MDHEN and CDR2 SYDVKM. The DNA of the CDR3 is TGTGCCAGCAGTTTAGGGACAAAGAACACTGAAGCTTTCTTT. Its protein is CASSLGTKNTEAFF.

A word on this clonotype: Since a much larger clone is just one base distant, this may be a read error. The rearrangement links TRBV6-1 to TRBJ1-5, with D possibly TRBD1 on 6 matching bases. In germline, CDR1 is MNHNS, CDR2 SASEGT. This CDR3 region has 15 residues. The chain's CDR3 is CASGTQGGSIQPQHF. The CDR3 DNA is TGTGCCAGCGGGACACAGGGAGGCAGCATTCAGCCCCAGCATTTT.

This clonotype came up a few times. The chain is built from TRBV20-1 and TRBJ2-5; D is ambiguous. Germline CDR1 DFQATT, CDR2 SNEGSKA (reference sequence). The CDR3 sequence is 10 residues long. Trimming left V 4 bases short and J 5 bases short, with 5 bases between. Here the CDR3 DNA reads TGCAGTGCTACCATCGAGACCCAGTACTTC. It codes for CSATIETQYF.

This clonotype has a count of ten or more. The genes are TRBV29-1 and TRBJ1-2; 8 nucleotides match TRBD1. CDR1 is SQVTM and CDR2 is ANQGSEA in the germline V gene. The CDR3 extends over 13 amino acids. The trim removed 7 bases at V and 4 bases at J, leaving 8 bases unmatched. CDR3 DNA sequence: TGCAGCGCCAGACAGGGGATGATCTATGGCTACACCTTC. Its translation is CSARQGMIYGYTF.

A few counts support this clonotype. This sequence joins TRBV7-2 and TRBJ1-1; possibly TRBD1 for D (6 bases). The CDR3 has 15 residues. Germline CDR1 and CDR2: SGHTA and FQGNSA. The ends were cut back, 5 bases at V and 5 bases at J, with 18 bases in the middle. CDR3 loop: CASSPRQVGRTEAFF. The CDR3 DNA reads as TGTGCCAGCAGCCCGCGACAGGTCGGCCGGACTGAAGCTTTCTTT.

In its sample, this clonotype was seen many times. The CDR3 loop reads CAISDPGALSGNTIYF. CDR3 DNA: TGTGCCATCAGTGACCCCGGAGCCCTCTCTGGAAACACCATATATTTT. This chain joins TRBV10-3 and TRBJ1-3; D is unclear. The CDR3 is 16 residues long. Germline V lookup: CDR1 ENHRY, CDR2 SYGVKD. With 3 bases removed from V and 0 bases from J, the gap between germline ends came to 12 bases.

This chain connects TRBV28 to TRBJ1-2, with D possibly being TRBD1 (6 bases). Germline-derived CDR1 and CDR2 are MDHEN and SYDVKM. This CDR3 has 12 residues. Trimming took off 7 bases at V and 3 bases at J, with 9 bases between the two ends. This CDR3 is CASKAGDYGYTF. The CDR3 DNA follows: TGTGCCAGCAAAGCAGGGGACTATGGCTACACCTTC.

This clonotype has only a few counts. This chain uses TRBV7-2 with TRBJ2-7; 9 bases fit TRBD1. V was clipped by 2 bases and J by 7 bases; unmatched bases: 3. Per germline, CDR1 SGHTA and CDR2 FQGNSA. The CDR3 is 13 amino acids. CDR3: CASSLRQGGEQYF. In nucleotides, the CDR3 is TGTGCCAGCAGCTTAAGACAGGGGGGAGAGCAGTACTTC.

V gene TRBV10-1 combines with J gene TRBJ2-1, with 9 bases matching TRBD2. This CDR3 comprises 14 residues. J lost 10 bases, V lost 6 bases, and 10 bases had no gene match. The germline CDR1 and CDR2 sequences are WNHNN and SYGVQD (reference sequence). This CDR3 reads CASSTLAGVNEQFF. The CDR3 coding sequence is TGCGCCAGCAGCACCTTAGCGGGGGTAAACGAGCAGTTCTTC.

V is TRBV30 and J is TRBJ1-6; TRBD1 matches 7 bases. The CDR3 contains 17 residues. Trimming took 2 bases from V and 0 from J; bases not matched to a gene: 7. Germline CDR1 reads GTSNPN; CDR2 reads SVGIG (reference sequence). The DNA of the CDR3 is TGTGCCTGGAGTCCCCGGGACAGAAGCTCCTATAATTCACCCCTCCACTTT. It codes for CAWSPRDRSSYNSPLHF.

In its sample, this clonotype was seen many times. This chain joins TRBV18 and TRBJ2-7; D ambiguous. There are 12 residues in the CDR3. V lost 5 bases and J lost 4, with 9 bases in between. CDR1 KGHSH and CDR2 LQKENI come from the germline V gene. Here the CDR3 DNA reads TGTGCCAGCTCAGCTGGTGCTTACGAGCAGTACTTC. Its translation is CASSAGAYEQYF.

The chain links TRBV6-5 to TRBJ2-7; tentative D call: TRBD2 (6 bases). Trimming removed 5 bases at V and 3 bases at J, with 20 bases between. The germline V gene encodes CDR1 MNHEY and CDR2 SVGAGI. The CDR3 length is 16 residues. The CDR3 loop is CASSPGLGGLYYEQYF. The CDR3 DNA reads TGTGCCAGCAGTCCGGGGCTTGGGGGACTGTACTACGAGCAGTACTTC.

Here the CDR3 DNA reads TGCGCCAGCAGCTCGGTGTCATCGGATACGCAGTATTTT. As protein: CASSSVSSDTQYF. J is TRBJ2-3 and V is TRBV5-1, with unresolved D. The CDR3 runs 13 residues. CDR1 SGHRS and CDR2 YFSETQ come from the germline V gene. Trimming stripped 3 bases from V and 6 bases from J, with 11 bases between.

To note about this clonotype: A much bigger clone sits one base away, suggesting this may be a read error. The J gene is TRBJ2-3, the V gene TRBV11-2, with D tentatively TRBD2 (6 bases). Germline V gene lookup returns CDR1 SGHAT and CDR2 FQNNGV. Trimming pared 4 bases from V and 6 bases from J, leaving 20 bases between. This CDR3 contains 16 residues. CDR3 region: CASSYWDFPKTDTQYF. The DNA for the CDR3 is TGTGCCAGCAGCTACTGGGACTTCCCAAAGACGGATACGCAGTATTTT.

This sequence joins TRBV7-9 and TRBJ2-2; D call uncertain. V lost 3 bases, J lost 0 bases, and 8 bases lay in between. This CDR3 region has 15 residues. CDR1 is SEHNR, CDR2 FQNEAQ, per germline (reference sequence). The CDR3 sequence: CASSFAPTNTGELFF. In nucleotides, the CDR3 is TGTGCCAGCAGCTTCGCGCCTACGAACACCGGGGAGCTGTTTTTT.

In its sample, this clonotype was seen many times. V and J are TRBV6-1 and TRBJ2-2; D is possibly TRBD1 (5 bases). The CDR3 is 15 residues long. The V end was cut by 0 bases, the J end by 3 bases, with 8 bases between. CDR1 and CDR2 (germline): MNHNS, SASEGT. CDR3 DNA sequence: TGTGCCAGCAGTGAAGCGGGGCGCGACACCGGGGAGCTGTTTTTT. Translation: CASSEAGRDTGELFF.

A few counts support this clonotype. The CDR3 here is CASSQISSRDRANEKLFF. CDR3 sequence (DNA): TGCGCCAGCAGCCAGATAAGTAGTCGGGATAGGGCTAATGAAAAACTGTTTTTT. The genes are TRBV4-1 and TRBJ1-4; D unclear. From germline, CDR1 is MGHRA and CDR2 YSYEKL. Trimming left V 3 bases short and J 3 bases short, with 20 bases between. The CDR3 runs to 18 residues.

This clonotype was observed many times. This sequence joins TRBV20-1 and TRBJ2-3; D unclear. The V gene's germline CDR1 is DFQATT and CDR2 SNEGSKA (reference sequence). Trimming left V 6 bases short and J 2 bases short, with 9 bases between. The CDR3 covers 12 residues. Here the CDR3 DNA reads TGCAGTGCGAGACACGTCACAGATACGCAGTATTTT. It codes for CSARHVTDTQYF.

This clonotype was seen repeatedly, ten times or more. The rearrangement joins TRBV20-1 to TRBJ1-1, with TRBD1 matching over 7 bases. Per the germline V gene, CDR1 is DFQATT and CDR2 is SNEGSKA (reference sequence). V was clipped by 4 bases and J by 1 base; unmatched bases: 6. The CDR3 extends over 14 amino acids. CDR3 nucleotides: TGCAGTGCTACAGGGGGTTCCTCGAACACTGAAGCTTTCTTT. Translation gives CSATGGSSNTEAFF.

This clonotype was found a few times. The DNA for the CDR3 is TGTGCCAGCTCGGAGGCGATGGGACAGCCCCAGCATTTT. It is translated as CASSEAMGQPQHF. The genes are TRBV6-1 and TRBJ1-5; the D is unclear. V was trimmed by 8 bases and J by 7 bases, leaving 15 bases between them. Looked up from germline, CDR1 is MNHNS and CDR2 is SASEGT. This CDR3 is 13 amino acids long.

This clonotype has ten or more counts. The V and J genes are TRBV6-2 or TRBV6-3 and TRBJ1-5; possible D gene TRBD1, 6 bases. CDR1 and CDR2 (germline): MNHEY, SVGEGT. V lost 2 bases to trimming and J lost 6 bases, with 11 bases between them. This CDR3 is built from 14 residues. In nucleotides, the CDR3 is TGTGCCAGCAGTTACGGAACAGGGCCTCAGCCCCAGCATTTT. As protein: CASSYGTGPQPQHF.

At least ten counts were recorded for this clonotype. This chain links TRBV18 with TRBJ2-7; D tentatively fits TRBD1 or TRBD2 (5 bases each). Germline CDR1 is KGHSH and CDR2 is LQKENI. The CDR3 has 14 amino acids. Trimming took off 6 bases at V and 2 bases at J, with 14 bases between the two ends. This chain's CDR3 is CASSLDSGAYEQYF. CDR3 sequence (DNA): TGTGCCAGCTCGCTCGACAGCGGAGCCTACGAGCAGTACTTC.

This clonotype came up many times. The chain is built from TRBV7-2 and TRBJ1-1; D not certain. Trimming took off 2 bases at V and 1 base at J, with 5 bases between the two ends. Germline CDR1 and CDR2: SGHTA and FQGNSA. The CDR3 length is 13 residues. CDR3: CASSLWTNTEAFF. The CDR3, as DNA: TGTGCCAGCAGCTTATGGACGAACACTGAAGCTTTCTTT. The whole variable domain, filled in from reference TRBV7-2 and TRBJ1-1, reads GAGVSQSPSNKVTEKGKDVELRCDPISGHTALYWYRQSLGQGLEFLIYFQGNSAPDKSGLPSDRFSAERTGGSVSTLTIQRTQQEDSAVYLCASSLWTNTEAFFGQGTRLTVV.

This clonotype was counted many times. The CDR3 coding sequence is TGTGCCAGCAGTGCCTTCGAGGGAAGTGGGGAGACCCAGTACTTC. Its translation is CASSAFEGSGETQYF. V is TRBV12-3 or TRBV12-4 and J is TRBJ2-5, with D tentatively TRBD2 (5 bases). Trimming pared 5 bases from V and 5 bases from J, leaving 18 bases between. CDR3 length: 15 residues.

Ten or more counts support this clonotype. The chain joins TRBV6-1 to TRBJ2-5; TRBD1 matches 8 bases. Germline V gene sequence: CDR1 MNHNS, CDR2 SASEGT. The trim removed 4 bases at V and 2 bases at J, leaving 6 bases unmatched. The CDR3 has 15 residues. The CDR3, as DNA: TGTGCCAGCAGTGTCGCAGGGGGCGGGCAAGAGACCCAGTACTTC. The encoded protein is CASSVAGGGQETQYF.

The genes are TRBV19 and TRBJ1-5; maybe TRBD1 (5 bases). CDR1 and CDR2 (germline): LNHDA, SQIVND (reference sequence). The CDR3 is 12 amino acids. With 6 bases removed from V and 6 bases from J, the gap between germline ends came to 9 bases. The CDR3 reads CASRARGQPQHF. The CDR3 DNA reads TGTGCCAGTAGGGCTAGGGGTCAGCCCCAGCATTTT.

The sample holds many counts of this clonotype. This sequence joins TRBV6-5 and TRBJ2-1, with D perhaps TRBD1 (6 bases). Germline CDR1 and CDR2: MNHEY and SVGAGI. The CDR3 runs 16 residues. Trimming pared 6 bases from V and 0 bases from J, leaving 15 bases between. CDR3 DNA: TGTGCCAGCAGAGAAAGACAGGCCCGCTCCTACAATGAGCAGTTCTTC. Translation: CASRERQARSYNEQFF.

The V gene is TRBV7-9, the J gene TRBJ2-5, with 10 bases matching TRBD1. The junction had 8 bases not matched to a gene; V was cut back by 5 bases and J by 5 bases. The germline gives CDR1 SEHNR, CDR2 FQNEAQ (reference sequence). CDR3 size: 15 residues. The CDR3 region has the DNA TGTGCCAGCAGCAACCCGGGACAGGGGACGGAGACCCAGTACTTC. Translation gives CASSNPGQGTETQYF.

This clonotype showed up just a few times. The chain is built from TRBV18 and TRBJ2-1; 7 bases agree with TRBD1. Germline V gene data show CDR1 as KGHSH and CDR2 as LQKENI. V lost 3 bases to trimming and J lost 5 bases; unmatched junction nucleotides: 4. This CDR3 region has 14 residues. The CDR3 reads CASSPRGTDNEQFF. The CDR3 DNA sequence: TGTGCCAGCTCACCTAGGGGGACAGACAATGAGCAGTTCTTC. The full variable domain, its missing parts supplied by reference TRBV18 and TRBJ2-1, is NAGVMQNPRHLVRRRGQEARLRCSPMKGHSHVYWYRQLPEEGLKFMVYLQKENIIDESGMPKERFSAEFPKEGPSILRIQQVVRGDSAAYFCASSPRGTDNEQFFGPGTRLTVL.